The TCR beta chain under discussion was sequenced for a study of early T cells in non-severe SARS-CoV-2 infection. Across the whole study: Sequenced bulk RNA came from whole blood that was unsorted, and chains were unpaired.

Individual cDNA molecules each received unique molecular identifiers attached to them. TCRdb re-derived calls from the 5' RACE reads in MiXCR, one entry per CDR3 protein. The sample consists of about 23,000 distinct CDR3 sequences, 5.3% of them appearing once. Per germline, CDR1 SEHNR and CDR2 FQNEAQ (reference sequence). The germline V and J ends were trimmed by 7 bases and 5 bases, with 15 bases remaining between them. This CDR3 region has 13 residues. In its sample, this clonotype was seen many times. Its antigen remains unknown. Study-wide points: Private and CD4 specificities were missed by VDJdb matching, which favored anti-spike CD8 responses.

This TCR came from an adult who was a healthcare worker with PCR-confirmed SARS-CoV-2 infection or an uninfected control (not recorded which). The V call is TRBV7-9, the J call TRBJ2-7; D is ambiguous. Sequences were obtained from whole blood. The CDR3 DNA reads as TGTGCCAGCACGGATACGGACCGGAACGAGCAGTACTTC. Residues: CASTDTDRNEQYF.